This TCR beta chain was recovered during a study of cytomegalovirus exposure and HLA in healthy donors. Study findings and constraints: A cluster of highly shared sequence variants was likely a sequencing artifact.

PCR used 60 Vbeta primers and 13 Jbeta primers. Sequenced by immunoSEQ multiplex PCR; TCRdb stores in-frame clones only, minus some. Of about 57,000 clones listed, roughly 80% are singletons. This clone was detected once. Its cognate antigen is unknown. This CDR3 spans 15 amino acids. Trimming took off 5 bases at V and 4 bases at J, with 17 bases between the two ends. Germline V gene data show CDR1 as LNHDA and CDR2 as SQIVND (reference sequence). The receptor comes from a young man in good health and CMV-seronegative. Material: PBMCs. The chain is built from TRBV19 and TRBJ1-1; weak D call: TRBD1 (5 bases). CDR3 sequence: CASSPRGARVTEAFF. CDR3 nucleotide sequence: TGTGCCAGTAGTCCACGCGGGGCCCGGGTCACTGAAGCTTTCTTT.